Given below is one TCR beta chain in context. The entry originates in a study of blood T cell repertoires in COVID-19. Two consecutive negative NP/OP PCR tests, clearance, or resolved symptoms defined Cohort 3 recovery. The method was immunoSEQ multiplex PCR; TCRdb's version includes in-frame clones alone and lacks a portion of them. The sample includes a few hundred thousand clones, around 82% seen only once; the top ten take around 3.5%. Germline-derived CDR1 and CDR2 are SEHNR and FQNEAQ (reference sequence). This CDR3 spans 16 amino acids. Trimming took 2 bases from V and 5 from J, leaving 18 bases between them.

Sequenced: PBMCs or T cells enriched from blood (not recorded which). This receptor was obtained from a man aged 45 to 65 who had recovered from COVID-19. V is TRBV7-9 and J is TRBJ1-2; D gene unclear. The CDR3 spells CASSLSGSWVGYGYTF. The DNA for the CDR3 is TGTGCCAGCAGCTTAAGCGGTAGTTGGGTTGGATATGGCTACACCTTC.